These 27 T cell receptor beta chains originate from one sample sequenced in a study of T cell changes during pregnancy in multiple sclerosis. Sequencing used immunoSEQ multiplex PCR; TCRdb keeps in-frame clones, though not all of them. The sample lists about 45,000 clones, approximately 90% seen once, with 2.5% to 3% in the top ten. The sequences come from CD8+ T cells from peripheral blood mononuclear cells, collected in the second trimester of pregnancy. The source is a female donor with multiple sclerosis, enrolled in a pregnancy study.

V gene TRBV30 combines with J gene TRBJ2-3; no clear D gene. There are 12 residues in the CDR3. Trimming stripped 5 bases from V and 4 bases from J, with 10 bases between. Germline CDR1 reads GTSNPN; CDR2 reads SVGIG (reference sequence). The CDR3, as DNA: TGTGCCTGGGCTCCCGCGGCAGATACGCAGTATTTT. Protein product: CAWAPAADTQYF. The whole variable domain, filled in from reference TRBV30 and TRBJ2-3, reads SQTIHQWPATLVQPVGSPLSLECTVEGTSNPNLYWYRQAAGRGLQLLFYSVGIGQISSEVPQNLSASRPQDRQFILSSKKLLLSDSGFYLCAWAPAADTQYFGPGTRLTVL.

The rearrangement links TRBV27 to TRBJ2-7; 7 bases map to TRBD1. CDR3 length equals 13 residues. Germline V gives CDR1 MNHEY, CDR2 SMNVEV (reference sequence). Unmatched junction bases numbered 1, after V lost 5 bases and J lost 0 bases. The CDR3 reads CASSDRVSYEQYF. CDR3 nucleotides: TGTGCCAGCAGTGACAGGGTCTCCTACGAGCAGTACTTC.

This rearrangement joins TRBV2 to TRBJ1-3; D not resolved. CDR1 is SNHLY, CDR2 FYNNEI, per germline. V lost 9 bases, J lost 1 base, and 28 bases lay in between. The CDR3 runs to 19 residues. The CDR3 DNA reads as TGTGCCAGAAAAACATTTGACCCTTCGACTTGGGAGTCTGGAAACACCATATATTTT. It encodes CARKTFDPSTWESGNTIYF.

The V gene is TRBV27, the J gene TRBJ1-2; D gene ambiguous. The CDR3 spans 13 residues. Per germline, CDR1 MNHEY and CDR2 SMNVEV (reference sequence). V was trimmed by 6 bases and J by 5 bases, leaving 13 bases between them. The CDR3 loop is CASRGGSGYGYTF. The CDR3 nucleotides are TGTGCCAGCAGAGGAGGTTCCGGGTATGGCTACACCTTC.

J is TRBJ2-7 and V is TRBV7-8; 7 bases are a match to TRBD1. V lost 1 base, J lost 0 bases, and 9 bases stayed unmatched. This CDR3 is 17 amino acids long. Germline CDR1 SGHVS, CDR2 FQNEAQ. CDR3 in DNA: TGTGCCAGCAGCTTAGAGCCCGACAGGGCAAGCTCCTACGAGCAGTACTTC. Translated, it gives CASSLEPDRASSYEQYF.

This clone was seen only once. The V gene is TRBV6-6, the J gene TRBJ2-7; TRBD2 is a possible D gene (5 bases). V was shortened by 4 bases and J by 2 bases, with 15 bases between the two germline ends. The CDR3 length is 15 residues. Germline V CDR1 and CDR2: MNHNY, SVGAGI (reference sequence). The CDR3 sequence: CASSSAGSLTYEQYF. DNA for the CDR3: TGTGCCAGCAGTTCGGCTGGGAGTTTAACCTACGAGCAGTACTTC.

CDR3 DNA: TGTGCTAGTGGCCACAGCGGGGGGCTTAACAATGAGCAGTTCTTC. This encodes CASGHSGGLNNEQFF. The chain is built from TRBV12-5 and TRBJ2-1; 9 bases match TRBD2. Looked up from germline, CDR1 is LGHNT and CDR2 is FRNRAP. With V trimmed by 6 bases and J by 5 bases, 8 bases remained unmatched. The CDR3 has 15 residues.

The V and J genes are TRBV15 and TRBJ2-1; D is uncertain. The CDR3 is 13 amino acids. Trimming left V 8 bases short and J 0 bases short, with 8 bases between. Looked up from germline, CDR1 is LNHNV and CDR2 is YYDKDF (reference sequence). CDR3 nucleotides: TGTGCCACCGGGCAGAGCTCCTACAATGAGCAGTTCTTC. Translation: CATGQSSYNEQFF.

The V and J genes are TRBV29-1 and TRBJ1-2; D is undetermined. V was pared by 1 base and J by 3 bases, with 15 bases between. From germline, CDR1 is SQVTM and CDR2 ANQGSEA. This CDR3 has 15 amino acids. The CDR3 nucleotides are TGCAGCGTTGAAGGGCCCTCCAATGGTGACTATGGCTACACCTTC. Translated, it gives CSVEGPSNGDYGYTF.

The chain is built from TRBV21-1 and TRBJ1-2. TRBV21-1 is a pseudogene. The CDR3 is 15 residues long. CDR3 in amino acids: CARSAGGDKQDGYTF. CDR3 DNA: TGTGCCAGGAGTGCGGGGGGCGATAAGCAGGATGGCTACACCTTC.

The chain joins TRBV19 to TRBJ1-2, with TRBD1 matching over 7 bases. Germline values: CDR1 LNHDA, CDR2 SQIVND (reference sequence). V lost 9 bases, J lost 6 bases, and 22 bases stayed unmatched. CDR3 size: 17 residues. The CDR3 is CASAYDLWTGLGNGYTF. CDR3 sequence (DNA): TGTGCCAGCGCGTATGACCTATGGACAGGTTTGGGGAATGGCTACACCTTC.

This chain joins TRBV10-3 and TRBJ1-1; 8 bases match TRBD1. The CDR3 is 15 residues long. V shed 10 bases and J 1 base; nucleotides not matched to a gene: 11. CDR1 is ENHRY, CDR2 SYGVKD, per germline. CDR3 nucleotides: TGTGCCACGTCTCCCTCGACAGGGGCGAACACTGAAGCTTTCTTT. As protein: CATSPSTGANTEAFF.

This chain links TRBV11-2 with TRBJ2-5, with 13 bases that match TRBD2. The CDR3 length is 15 residues. V lost 5 bases, J lost 1 base, and 1 base stayed unmatched. Germline loops: CDR1 SGHAT, CDR2 FQNNGV. The CDR3 region is CASSGTSGVQETQYF. DNA of the CDR3: TGTGCCAGCAGCGGGACTAGCGGGGTCCAAGAGACCCAGTACTTC.

This clone was counted a single time. This rearrangement joins TRBV7-2 to TRBJ1-1, with D perhaps matching TRBD1 (5 bases). V lost 5 bases to trimming and J lost 7 bases, with 17 bases between them. Germline CDR1 and CDR2: SGHTA and FQGNSA. The CDR3 is made up of 14 amino acids. The CDR3 is CASSRPGGMIEAFF. CDR3 DNA: TGTGCCAGCAGCCGTCCGGGGGGAATGATTGAAGCTTTCTTT.

The genes are TRBV30 and TRBJ1-2; D not certain. Germline CDR1 reads GTSNPN; CDR2 reads SVGIG (reference sequence). V lost 1 base to trimming and J lost 2 bases, with 5 bases between them. The CDR3 runs 12 residues. This chain's CDR3 is CAWSAGNYGYTF. The CDR3 DNA reads TGTGCCTGGAGTGCAGGAAACTATGGCTACACCTTC.

The V call is TRBV6-5, the J call TRBJ2-1, with TRBD2 as a possible D gene (6 bases). Germline-derived CDR1 and CDR2 are MNHEY and SVGAGI. With 5 bases removed from V and 2 bases from J, the gap between germline ends came to 13 bases. CDR3 length: 15 residues. CDR3 protein: CASSPPGGAYNEQFF. The DNA of the CDR3 is TGTGCCAGCAGTCCACCCGGGGGTGCCTACAATGAGCAGTTCTTC.

The chain carries TRBV4-3 and TRBJ1-1, with D possibly being TRBD1 (5 bases). Per the germline V gene, CDR1 is LGHNA and CDR2 is YSLEER. Trimming took off 0 bases at V and 6 bases at J, with 8 bases between the two ends. CDR3 length: 13 residues. The CDR3 loop reads CASSQDWGSEAFF. In DNA, the CDR3 is TGCGCCAGCAGCCAAGATTGGGGCTCTGAAGCTTTCTTT.

The chain is built from TRBV5-1 and TRBJ1-4, with a tentative D call TRBD1 (6 bases). In germline, CDR1 is SGHRS, CDR2 YFSETQ. The CDR3 consists of 16 residues. Trimming pared 3 bases from V and 7 bases from J, leaving 19 bases between. The CDR3 is CASSSTPLRGGEKLFF. The CDR3 nucleotides are TGCGCCAGCAGCTCTACACCCCTCAGGGGTGGTGAAAAACTGTTTTTT.

This chain uses TRBV5-6 with TRBJ2-1; 13 bases agree with TRBD2. This CDR3 region has 16 residues. Trimming removed 3 bases from V and 7 bases from J; junction bases left unmatched: 7. Germline V lookup: CDR1 SGHDT, CDR2 YYEEEE. In nucleotides, the CDR3 is TGTGCCAGCAGCTCTGGACTAGCGGGGGCCTGGAATGAGCAGTTCTTC. It encodes CASSSGLAGAWNEQFF.

The chain combines TRBV5-4 with TRBJ2-2; 11 bases fit TRBD2. Germline V gene sequence: CDR1 SGHNT, CDR2 YYREEE (reference sequence). The CDR3 length is 18 residues. After removal of 3 bases from V and 3 bases from J, the junction contained 10 bases not matched to a gene. The CDR3 loop is CASSYRASGGRDTGELFF. Written as DNA, the CDR3 is TGTGCCAGCAGCTATAGGGCTAGCGGGGGGCGCGACACCGGGGAGCTGTTTTTT.

This clone was recorded only once. The chain combines TRBV7-8 with TRBJ2-1, with 7 nucleotides matching TRBD2. CDR1 and CDR2 (germline): SGHVS, FQNEAQ. V lost 6 bases, J lost 1 base, and 6 bases stayed unmatched. This CDR3 has 15 amino acids. The CDR3 DNA sequence: TGTGCCAGCAGTCCCGCGGGACTATCCTACAATGAGCAGTTCTTC. Encoded protein: CASSPAGLSYNEQFF.

The table lists this clone with a few counts. V usage is TRBV19 and J usage is TRBJ1-1, with no clear D. This CDR3 is built from 13 residues. Trimming took off 7 bases at V and 4 bases at J, with 13 bases between the two ends. CDR1 and CDR2 (germline): LNHDA, SQIVND (reference sequence). The CDR3 loop is CASTSPAGTEAFF. In DNA form, the CDR3 reads TGTGCCAGTACTAGCCCAGCGGGCACTGAAGCTTTCTTT.

This clone was seen more than once but under ten times. The V and J genes are TRBV7-6 and TRBJ2-7, with 8 bases that match TRBD1. Germline V CDR1 and CDR2: SGHVS, FNYEAQ. This CDR3 contains 14 residues. V lost 5 bases, J lost 6 bases, and 9 bases stayed unmatched. CDR3 nucleotides: TGTGCCAGCAGCCCCCGGACAGGGACGGGCGAGCAGTACTTC. Amino acid sequence: CASSPRTGTGEQYF.

The chain joins TRBV13 to TRBJ2-7, with 10 positions matching TRBD1. The CDR3 is 16 residues long. V shed 5 bases, J shed 6 bases, and the junction held 13 bases outside the gene matches. The germline V gene encodes CDR1 PRHDT and CDR2 FYEKMQ (reference sequence). The CDR3 reads CASSRLFGTGDSEQYF. DNA of the CDR3: TGTGCCAGCAGCCGACTTTTTGGGACAGGGGATTCCGAGCAGTACTTC. The full variable domain, with the rest looked up from reference TRBV13 and TRBJ2-7, is AAGVIQSPRHLIKEKRETATLKCYPIPRHDTVYWYQQGPGQDPQFLISFYEKMQSDKGSIPDRFSAQQFSDYHSELNMSSLELGDSALYFCASSRLFGTGDSEQYFGPGTRLTVT.

V and J are TRBV7-3 and TRBJ1-2, with TRBD1 matching over 7 bases. Germline-derived CDR1 and CDR2 are SGHTA and FQGTGA. V trimming: 0 bases; J trimming: 6 bases; junction bases outside the gene matches: 1. The length of the CDR3 is 13 residues. Here the CDR3 DNA reads TGTGCCAGCAGCTTAACAGGGGGCGATGGCTACACCTTC. Translated, it gives CASSLTGGDGYTF.

The genes are TRBV6-6 and TRBJ1-4; D unresolved. Germline V lookup: CDR1 MNHNY, CDR2 SVGAGI (reference sequence). V gave up 2 bases and J gave up 3 bases, with 13 bases separating them. The CDR3 extends over 16 amino acids. The CDR3 nucleotides are TGTGCCAGCAGTTACCCCGGGGAAGGGCCTAATGAAAAACTGTTTTTT. Amino acids: CASSYPGEGPNEKLFF.

The V call is TRBV4-2, the J call TRBJ2-7, with a tentative D call TRBD1 (6 bases). The CDR3 sequence is 15 residues long. Germline assignment: CDR1 LGHNA and CDR2 YNFKEQ. The germline V and J ends were trimmed by 3 bases and 2 bases, with 14 bases remaining between them. The DNA of the CDR3 is TGTGCCAGCAGCCAGGACCCAGGGGATCCCTACGAGCAGTACTTC. Translating gives CASSQDPGDPYEQYF.